This TCR beta chain was retrieved from a study of blood T cell repertoires in COVID-19. The V segment lost 8 bases and the J segment 1 base; nucleotides outside the gene matches: 14. The CDR3 runs 16 residues. CDR1 is SGHTA, CDR2 FQGTGA, per germline. The repertoire was sequenced with immunoSEQ multiplex PCR; TCRdb's copy has only in-frame clones and lacks some. The sample contains about 200,000 clones, approximately 78% of which appear only once. The rearrangement links TRBV7-3 to TRBJ2-7; 7 nucleotides agree with TRBD1. This receptor was obtained from a woman of 80 years or more with COVID-19, enrolled during active disease. Input material: peripheral blood. For the CDR3, the DNA is TGTGCCAGCCCCTACACCGGGTACAGGGGATCCTACGAGCAGTACTTC. It codes for CASPYTGYRGSYEQYF.